The entry below gives a single T cell receptor (beta chain) sequence along with its context. This clonotype was seen only a few times. Its recognized antigen is unknown. The record has no base qualities; no much larger clone is one base away. The germline V gene supplies CDR1 SGHAT and CDR2 FQNNGV. V is shortened by 8 bases, J by 5 bases, and the region joining them spans 9 bases. Including the terminal cysteine and phenylalanine, the CDR3 comprises 11 residues. Just the 33-base CDR3 DNA is kept, in frame starting at base 1. The sample belongs to a study of T cell repertoires in breast cancer listed by TCRdb under 2016. Study-level background: Tumors, lymph nodes and peripheral blood lymphocytes from breast cancer patients were profiled in the study, along with peripheral blood from healthy control donors. ER+/PR+ status was present in the majority of the roughly 20 patient tumors that were analyzed for shared TCRs. The controls were nine healthy donors whose age range was similar to that of the patients. Sequencing yielded on average roughly 550,000 sequences per sample and around 10 reads per input cell. Given the low mutational burden of breast cancer and the rarity of common mutations in breast cancer, it was reasoned that TCRs shared between breast cancer patients would target shared antigens. Tumors and tumor-involved lymph nodes were minced and digested with Liberase and DNase, then filtered through 70-um and 40-um filters. Tumor-free lymph nodes were processed with no enzymatic digestion, and blood samples were separated using Ficoll.

The study used an expanded emulsion RT-PCR method with primers for all TCR V genes to analyze paired alpha-beta TCRs of CD8+ T cells. Before emulsion RT-PCR, CD8+ T cells were isolated using a CD8 positive selection kit and then incubated overnight in around 9.7 IU/mL IL-2. The library was made by emulsion pairing. A second nested PCR with blocking oligos suppressed unpaired genes, then a third nested PCR added Illumina adaptors and barcodes. Each emulsion RT-PCR master mix held about 4,500-270,000 T cells and included C-region, Stepout and V-region primers. Emulsions were generated with the Micellula Emulsion and Purification Kit, and RT-PCR used Qiagen OneStep RT-PCR reagents. Pooled libraries were sequenced with paired-end 2 x 250 reads on an Illumina MiSeq. From the authors' description of their analysis: In Galaxy, read pairs were joined and then clipped at the engineered overlap into separate alpha and beta files, and any unclipped reads were discarded. Alpha-beta pairs were assigned using CompleteTCR, a MiTCR-based pipeline in which chains sharing read cluster identifiers are linked by an R script. TCR sequences observed only once, about 1-3.4%, were removed as potential sequencing errors. The public reads were reprocessed in TCRdb via fastp at Q25 and MiXCR, keeping in-frame beta chains. Every distinct CDR3 protein forms one entry, paired with its most common genes and DNA. TCRdb assigned the V and J calls; the authors' analysis was not used. This sample is represented by tens of thousands of distinct CDR3 sequences; under 60% of them were singletons. In total, the top ten clones hold approximately 60% of the sample.

Beyond this particular receptor, the publication reports: Shared TCRs were encoded by various nucleotide sequences, which suggests selection and expansion based on antigen. Emulsion RT-PCR was regarded as qualitative rather than quantitative, because clone recovery was skewed by transcript abundance and primer differences. Discarding singleton TCRs and sampling only part of each tumor may have missed genuine antitumor clones. TRBV7 predominance was observed among shared TCRs, which possibly reflected tumor recognition or mispriming bias from eight TRBV7 primers. Compared with tumor-free nodes, tumor-involved sentinel lymph nodes shared about fourfold more TCRs with matched tumor repertoires (7.7% versus 2%). Roughly 19 TCR pairs were shared across seven or more patient tumors and were rarely found in control blood, which suggested possible tumor specificity.

The sequence was collected from a pool of human donors with breast cancer or a healthy control (not recorded which). The V and J segments used are TRBV11-2 and TRBJ1-1; a tentative D call is TRBD1 (5 bases match). Specimen: CD8+ T cells. For the CDR3, the sequence is CASLRGTEAFF. Here is the DNA: TGTGCCAGCCTACGGGGGACTGAAGCTTTCTTT. Outside the CDR3, residues come from the reference TRBV11-2 and TRBJ1-1 proteins, so the full variable domain is: EAGVAQSPRYKIIEKRQSVAFWCNPISGHATLYWYQQILGQGPKLLIQFQNNGVVDDSQLPKDRFSAERLKGVDSTLKIQPAKLEDSAVYLCASLRGTEAFFGQGTRLTVV.